This T cell receptor (beta chain) was observed in a study of CD8 T cells in Susac syndrome. RNA amounts of roughly 0.45 to 1 ug underwent reverse transcription with random hexamers. With immunoSEQ multiplex PCR, TCR beta CDR3 was amplified across 54 Vbeta and 13 Jbeta. TCRdb independently ran MiXCR on the immunoSEQ multiplex PCR reads; one entry per CDR3 protein. The sample records fewer than 200,000 distinct CDR3 sequences, approximately 94% being singletons. The CDR3 length is 12 residues. Germline values: CDR1 DFQATT, CDR2 SNEGSKA (reference sequence). Trimming pared 4 bases from V and 5 bases from J, leaving 9 bases between. Sequencing targeted TCR beta in T cells from blood (CD8+ and CD4+). Controls comprised healthy donors matched for age and sex. TEMRA cells were enriched by FACS, and CD4+ and CD8+ T cells were negatively isolated.

This TCR was recovered from a human donor in good health. Material: CD4+ T cells from PBMCs. The gene calls are TRBV20-1 and TRBJ1-5, with D uncertain. CDR3 region: CSAIDPHQPQHF. The CDR3 DNA is TGCAGTGCTATAGATCCCCATCAGCCCCAGCATTTT.